This entry features one T cell receptor beta chain sequence. Its antigen remains unidentified. This specimen comes from a study of T cell responses to AZD1222 COVID-19 vaccine. Findings and caveats of the study: Donors were mostly white British, more females; clonal diversity possibly underestimated. Elevations in Spike-specific TCR breadth and depth followed administration of two AZD1222 doses.

V was trimmed by 4 bases and J by 5 bases, leaving 12 bases between them. CDR1 is SEHNR, CDR2 FQNEAQ, per germline (reference sequence). This CDR3 spans 14 amino acids. Second-dose intervals of approximately 4 or approximately 12 weeks were pooled. Clones were sequenced by immunoSEQ multiplex PCR, and TCRdb holds only the in-frame ones, with some missing. In the table there are around 140,000 clones, just over 90% of which are singletons. The rearrangement joins TRBV7-9 to TRBJ2-1; a weak D match, TRBD1 (6 bases). The sequence derives from an adult who received the AZD1222 COVID-19 vaccine. The sample was peripheral blood, taken 28 days after the second AZD1222 dose. In DNA, the CDR3 is TGTGCCAGCAGCTCGTTTCACAGGGACAATGAGCAGTTCTTC. Protein: CASSSFHRDNEQFF.